The 27 T cell receptor beta chains below come from one sample, sequenced in a study of T cells in women clearing cervical HPV infection. Profiled with immunoSEQ multiplex PCR; TCRdb holds only in-frame clones, not every one. The data include around 41,000 clones; the top ten clones carry less than 8.5%. Input material: blood buffy coat. All receptors come from a woman aged 18 to 75 with a cervical HPV16 infection that either progressed to CIN3+ or cleared (not recorded which).

The CDR3 bases that were read are TGTGCCAGCAGCTCGCGGACAGGGGCTTTGAACATT. Its protein is CASSSRTGALNI. The whole CDR3 protein reads CASSSRTGALNIQYF. The V gene is TRBV5-5, the J gene TRBJ2-4; 9 bases fit TRBD1. The read terminates 3 residues ahead of where the CDR3 ends, so the germline J gene completes it. J was trimmed by 7 bases and V by 3 bases; bases with no gene match: 8. CDR1 is SGHKS, CDR2 YYEKEE, per germline (reference sequence). This CDR3 comprises 15 residues.

On this clone itself: The sequence runs out 3 residues before the end of the CDR3; the remainder is reconstructed from the germline J gene. This chain joins TRBV7-9 and TRBJ1-2; unclear D gene. The CDR3 covers 12 residues. Trimming cost V 3 bases and J 7 bases, with 9 bases left between them. The germline CDR1 and CDR2 sequences are SEHNR and FQNEAQ (reference sequence). Here the CDR3 reads CASSLNQGGYTF. CDR3 DNA (partial): TGTGCCAGCAGCTTGAATCAAGGTGGC.

For this clone: Read data end 3 residues before the CDR3 end; the end is taken from the germline J gene. V gene TRBV5-4 combines with J gene TRBJ2-3; D is possibly TRBD1 (6 bases). V was cut by 4 bases and J by 2 bases, with 11 bases left in between. Germline V gene lookup returns CDR1 SGHNT and CDR2 YYREEE (reference sequence). The CDR3 spans 14 residues. The CDR3 protein is CASSNGQITDTQYF. The CDR3 bases that were read are TGTGCCAGCAGCAATGGACAGATCACAGATACG.

The CDR3 is CASGTGRISPQHF. CDR3 DNA, as far as it was read: TGTGCCAGCGGGACAGGGAGAATCAGCCCC. The chain has TRBV19 and TRBJ1-5, with 9 bases aligning to TRBD1. Read coverage stops 3 residues before the CDR3 terminus; the germline J gene supplies the remainder. The CDR3 runs to 13 residues. Germline V CDR1 and CDR2: LNHDA, SQIVND (reference sequence).

Details on this clone: The CDR3 extends 3 residues past the end of the read, so its final part is completed from the germline J gene. The chain joins TRBV5-1 to TRBJ1-1, with TRBD1 matching 7 bases. The CDR3 spans 14 residues. J was trimmed by 3 bases and V by 3 bases; bases with no gene match: 5. Germline CDR1 and CDR2: SGHRS and YFSETQ. CDR3 DNA (partial): TGCGCCAGCAGCTCCTCAGGGGGTGACACTGAA. This encodes CASSSSGGDTE. The entire CDR3 sequence reads CASSSSGGDTEAFF.

Details on this clone: The CDR3 end lies 3 residues beyond the end of the read and is filled in from the germline J gene. This chain uses TRBV19 with TRBJ1-5; D perhaps matches TRBD1 (5 bases). There are 16 residues in the CDR3. Germline-derived CDR1 and CDR2 are LNHDA and SQIVND (reference sequence). Trimming removed 3 bases from V and 4 bases from J, with 16 bases in between. The CDR3 spells CASSIGLGPPNQPQHF. The DNA read from the CDR3 is TGTGCCAGTAGTATCGGGTTGGGGCCCCCGAATCAGCCC. Together with reference TRBV19 and TRBJ1-5, the CDR3 gives the full variable domain: DGGITQSPKYLFRKEGQNVTLSCEQNLNHDAMYWYRQDPGQGLRLIYYSQIVNDFQKGDIAEGYSVSREKKESFPLTVTSAQKNPTAFYLCASSIGLGPPNQPQHFGDGTRLSIL.

CDR3 DNA (partial): TGTGCCAGCAGTAGGACTAGCGGGGGTTCCTACAATGAG. This codes for CASSRTSGGSYNE. The whole CDR3 protein is CASSRTSGGSYNEQFF. The chain joins TRBV12-3 or TRBV12-4 to TRBJ2-1; 13 bases align to TRBD2. The read ends 3 residues early relative to the CDR3; the germline J gene fills the gap. The CDR3 totals 16 residues. J lost 1 base, V lost 5 bases, and 2 bases had no gene match.

Concerning this clone itself: Coverage ceases 3 residues before the CDR3 finishes, and the germline J gene fills in the end. This chain uses TRBV7-8 with TRBJ2-1, with TRBD2 as a possible D gene (6 bases). Between the trimmed V and J ends, which lost 6 bases and 0 bases, there was a span of 12 bases. Germline CDR1 SGHVS, CDR2 FQNEAQ. The CDR3 contains 15 residues. The CDR3 bases that were read are TGTGCCAGCAGGTGGGACTCGAGCTCCTACAATGAG. This sequence encodes CASRWDSSSYNE. The complete CDR3 protein is CASRWDSSSYNEQFF.

About this clone itself: The CDR3 goes on 3 residues after the read ends, and that part is filled in from the germline J gene. The chain carries TRBV5-8 and TRBJ1-2; TRBD1 agrees at 9 bases. The CDR3 has 13 amino acids. The V segment lost 4 bases and the J segment 6 bases; nucleotides outside the gene matches: 4. Germline V gene data show CDR1 as SGHTS and CDR2 as YDEGEE. CDR3: CASSRRTGDGYTF. CDR3 DNA, as far as it was read: TGTGCCAGCAGCCGGAGGACAGGGGATGGC.

Incomplete CDR3 DNA: TGTGCCAGCAGCCCAAAGGGGACAGGGAATGAAAAA. It is translated as CASSPKGTGNEK. In full, the CDR3 is CASSPKGTGNEKLFF. The chain recombines TRBV9 with TRBJ1-4, with 9 bases fitting TRBD1. The CDR3 end falls 3 residues outside the read, so it is completed with the germline J gene. Per germline, CDR1 SGDLS and CDR2 YYNGEE. V lost 4 bases and J lost 5; bases outside the gene matches: 6. The CDR3 covers 15 residues.

Comments on this clone: From the germline J gene comes the end of the CDR3, since the read stops 3 residues before it. The chain recombines TRBV6-4 with TRBJ2-7; TRBD1 matches 8 bases. Germline trimming cut 3 bases from V and 3 bases from J; bases unmatched to any gene: 7. The CDR3 loop spans 15 amino acids. Germline V lookup: CDR1 MRHNA, CDR2 SNTAGT. CDR3 sequence reads: CASSDPNRGIYEQYF. The CDR3 bases that were read are TGTGCCAGCAGTGATCCCAACAGGGGGATCTACGAG.

In regard to this clone: The read halts 3 residues ahead of the CDR3 end, with the missing end drawn from the germline J gene. The V gene is TRBV5-4, the J gene TRBJ2-2; D uncertain. V lost 5 bases and J 1 base, leaving 15 bases between the germline ends. Germline loops: CDR1 SGHNT, CDR2 YYREEE (reference sequence). This CDR3 region has 16 residues. CDR3 bases read: TGTGCCAGCAGTTACGACCCTCAGGTGAACACCGGGGAG. This sequence encodes CASSYDPQVNTGE. The full CDR3 sequence reads CASSYDPQVNTGELFF.

Concerning this clone: The CDR3 end is not reached by the read, which stops 3 residues before it; the germline J gene fills it in. The same CDR3 can be traced to other DNA sequences in this sample. The chain combines TRBV28 with TRBJ2-7, with a tentative D call TRBD1 (5 bases). The V end lost 2 bases, the J end lost 3 bases, and 11 bases lay between the germline ends. CDR3 length: 14 amino acids. Germline V lookup: CDR1 MDHEN, CDR2 SYDVKM. CDR3 sequence: CASSLDQGRYEQYF. The sequenced part of the CDR3 DNA is TGTGCCAGCAGTTTAGATCAGGGTCGCTACGAG.

As concerns this clone: The read ends 3 residues early relative to the CDR3; the germline J gene fills the gap. J is TRBJ1-1 and V is TRBV7-9; D possibly corresponds to TRBD1 (6 bases). CDR3 size: 15 residues. V lost 5 bases, J lost 0 bases, and 13 bases lay in between. CDR1 and CDR2 (germline): SEHNR, FQNEAQ (reference sequence). The CDR3: CASSSRDTLNTEAFF. The CDR3 DNA, read in part, is TGTGCCAGCAGCAGCCGGGACACCTTGAACACTGAA. The complete variable domain, with remaining parts taken from reference TRBV7-9 and TRBJ1-1, reads DTGVSQNPRHKITKRGQNVTFRCDPISEHNRLYWYRQTLGQGPEFLTYFQNEAQLEKSRLLSDRFSAERPKGSFSTLEIQRTEQGDSAMYLCASSSRDTLNTEAFFGQGTRLTVV.

On this clone: The read terminates 3 residues ahead of where the CDR3 ends, so the germline J gene completes it. The chain employs TRBV18 and TRBJ1-2; D is perhaps TRBD1 (5 bases). The CDR3 loop spans 15 amino acids. Germline values: CDR1 KGHSH, CDR2 LQKENI. V was clipped by 3 bases and J by 6 bases, with 17 bases between them. CDR3 sequence: CASSPKAGRENGYTF. The CDR3 DNA, read in part, is TGTGCCAGCTCACCGAAGGCAGGGAGAGAGAATGGC. Variable domain in full (rest from reference TRBV18 and TRBJ1-2): NAGVMQNPRHLVRRRGQEARLRCSPMKGHSHVYWYRQLPEEGLKFMVYLQKENIIDESGMPKERFSAEFPKEGPSILRIQQVVRGDSAAYFCASSPKAGRENGYTFGSGTRLTVV.

On this clone: The read ends 3 residues early relative to the CDR3; the germline J gene fills the gap. The V call is TRBV2, the J call TRBJ1-3; D call uncertain. The V gene's germline CDR1 is SNHLY and CDR2 FYNNEI. V gave up 3 bases and J gave up 0 bases, with 12 bases separating them. CDR3 length: 16 amino acids. Incomplete CDR3 DNA: TGTGCCAGCAGTGATGAGGGTTTGGTCTCTGGAAACACC. Its translation: CASSDEGLVSGNT. The whole CDR3 region reads CASSDEGLVSGNTIYF.

Comment on this clone: The CDR3 goes on 3 residues after the read ends, and that part is filled in from the germline J gene. The V call is TRBV29-1, the J call TRBJ2-7; TRBD2 matches 10 bases. This CDR3 has 14 amino acids. CDR1 and CDR2 from the germline V gene are SQVTM and ANQGSEA. With 4 bases clipped from V and 4 bases from J, the junction kept 7 bases outside the gene matches. The CDR3: CSVGRSSGGYEQYF. The sequenced CDR3 bases are TGCAGCGTTGGGCGGTCTAGCGGGGGTTACGAG.

Regarding this clone: The CDR3 extends 3 residues past the end of the read, so its final part is completed from the germline J gene. At the DNA level, this CDR3 is encoded by other sequences in the same sample as well. The chain combines TRBV28 with TRBJ1-2, with a possible D match to TRBD1 (6 bases). CDR3 length: 14 amino acids. Trimming stripped 5 bases from V and 2 bases from J, with 12 bases between. In germline, CDR1 is MDHEN, CDR2 SYDVKM. The CDR3 DNA, read in part, is TGTGCCAGCAGTCTAGACCAGGGGAACTATGGC. Translated: CASSLDQGNYG. The entire CDR3 protein is CASSLDQGNYGYTF.

The CDR3 protein is CASRSDRRPNYGYTF. CDR3 DNA (partial): TGTGCCAGCAGATCGGACAGGCGGCCCAACTATGGC. This rearrangement joins TRBV7-9 to TRBJ1-2, with 7 positions matching TRBD1. The observed sequence ends 3 residues before the CDR3 terminus, with the missing tail filled in from the germline J gene. With V trimmed by 6 bases and J by 2 bases, 9 bases remained unmatched. Germline CDR1 is SEHNR and CDR2 is FQNEAQ (reference sequence). CDR3 length: 15 amino acids.

Comment on this clone: Sequencing ends 3 residues short of the CDR3 end; the germline J gene provides the rest. The V gene is TRBV19, the J gene TRBJ1-5; 9 bases are shared with TRBD1. Losses at the gene ends were 4 bases for V and 6 bases for J; bases not matched to a gene: 10. Germline CDR1 and CDR2: LNHDA and SQIVND (reference sequence). CDR3 length equals 16 residues. CDR3 sequence: CASSTAGDRVGQPQHF. CDR3 bases read: TGTGCCAGTAGTACAGCCGGGGACAGGGTCGGTCAGCCC.

Turning to this clone: The read comes to an end 3 residues before the CDR3 does, leaving the germline J gene to fill in the end. The chain employs TRBV13 and TRBJ2-7; perhaps TRBD2 as D (5 bases). Germline lookup yields CDR1 PRHDT and CDR2 FYEKMQ (reference sequence). This CDR3 contains 15 residues. V lost 0 bases to trimming and J lost 2 bases, with 11 bases between them. Incomplete CDR3 DNA: TGTGCCAGCAGCTTAGGCGGAGAGCGGACCTACGAG. Protein product: CASSLGGERTYE. The full CDR3 protein is CASSLGGERTYEQYF.

About this clone itself: Read sequence stops 3 residues before the CDR3 end, and the germline J gene provides the missing end. The genes are TRBV12-3 or TRBV12-4 and TRBJ2-3, with TRBD1 matching over 11 bases. The CDR3 totals 18 residues. J was trimmed by 0 bases and V by 4 bases; bases with no gene match: 9. CDR3 DNA, as far as it was read: TGTGCCAGCAGTTCGCTTCTCGGACAGGGGGCTAGCACAGATACG. Translated, it gives CASSSLLGQGASTDT. The whole CDR3 region reads CASSSLLGQGASTDTQYF.

Remarks on this clone: The read terminates 3 residues before the CDR3 end, so the remaining end is supplied by the germline J gene. The rearrangement uses TRBV19 and TRBJ1-4, with 10 positions matching TRBD1. CDR1 and CDR2 from the germline V gene are LNHDA and SQIVND (reference sequence). The trim removed 7 bases at V and 7 bases at J, leaving 6 bases unmatched. The CDR3 totals 14 residues. The CDR3 sequence is CASTPGQGSEKLFF. CDR3 DNA (partial): TGTGCCAGTACACCGGGACAGGGGAGTGAAAAA.

For this clone: Sequencing ends 3 residues short of the CDR3 end; the germline J gene provides the rest. The V and J genes are TRBV5-1 and TRBJ1-5; no clear D gene. The CDR3 has 15 amino acids. Germline values: CDR1 SGHRS, CDR2 YFSETQ. V shed 0 bases and J shed 3 bases, with 10 bases lying between them. The CDR3 DNA, read in part, is TGCGCCAGCAGCTTGGCGGCAGGCCCCAATCAGCCC. Translation: CASSLAAGPNQP. The whole CDR3 protein reads CASSLAAGPNQPQHF.

With regard to this clone: The read is 3 residues too short to cover the CDR3 end, so that end is filled in from the germline J gene. This chain connects TRBV20-1 to TRBJ1-4; no definite D call. The V end lost 3 bases, the J end lost 8 bases, and 19 bases lay between the germline ends. The length of the CDR3 is 15 residues. The V gene's germline CDR1 is DFQATT and CDR2 SNEGSKA (reference sequence). CDR3 amino acids: CSASPPAIGREKLFF. The part of the CDR3 DNA that was read is TGCAGTGCTAGCCCCCCGGCCATCGGCAGGGAAAAA.

A remark on this clone: The CDR3 end is not reached by the read, which stops 3 residues before it; the germline J gene fills it in. The J gene is TRBJ1-3, the V gene TRBV10-3, with no clear D. V dropped 2 bases and J dropped 2 bases, with 7 bases sitting between them. Germline CDR1 reads ENHRY; CDR2 reads SYGVKD. This CDR3 region has 14 residues. CDR3 DNA (partial): TGTGCCATCAGTGAGATAACAGCTGGAAACACC. It yields the protein CAISEITAGNT. The whole CDR3 reads CAISEITAGNTIYF.

The DNA read from the CDR3 is TGTGCCAGCAGCTTAGGGCTGGGCCCCTACAATGAG. Residues: CASSLGLGPYNE. The whole CDR3 region reads CASSLGLGPYNEQFF. The V and J genes are TRBV11-2 and TRBJ2-1; no clear D. Coverage ceases 3 residues before the CDR3 finishes, and the germline J gene fills in the end. The CDR3 has 15 amino acids. The germline gives CDR1 SGHAT, CDR2 FQNNGV. V was cut by 1 base and J by 2 bases, with 9 bases left in between.